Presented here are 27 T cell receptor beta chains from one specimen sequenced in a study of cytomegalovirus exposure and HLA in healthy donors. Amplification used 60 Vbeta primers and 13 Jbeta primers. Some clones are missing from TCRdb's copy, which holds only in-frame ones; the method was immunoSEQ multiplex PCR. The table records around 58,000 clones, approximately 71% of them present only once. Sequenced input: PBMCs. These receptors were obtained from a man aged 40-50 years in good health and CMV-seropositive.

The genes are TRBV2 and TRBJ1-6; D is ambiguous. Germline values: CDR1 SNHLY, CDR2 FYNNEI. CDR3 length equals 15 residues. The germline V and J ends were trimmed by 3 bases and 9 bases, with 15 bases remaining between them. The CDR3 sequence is CASSDEARVGSPLHF. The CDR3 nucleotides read TGTGCCAGCAGTGACGAGGCGCGTGTTGGTTCACCCCTCCACTTT.

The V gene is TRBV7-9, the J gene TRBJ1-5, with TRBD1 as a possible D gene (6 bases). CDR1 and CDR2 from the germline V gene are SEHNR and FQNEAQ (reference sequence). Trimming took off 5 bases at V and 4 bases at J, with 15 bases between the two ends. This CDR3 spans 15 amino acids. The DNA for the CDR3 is TGTGCCAGCAGCCCGACAGGAGTCCAGAATCAGCCCCAGCATTTT. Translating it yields CASSPTGVQNQPQHF.

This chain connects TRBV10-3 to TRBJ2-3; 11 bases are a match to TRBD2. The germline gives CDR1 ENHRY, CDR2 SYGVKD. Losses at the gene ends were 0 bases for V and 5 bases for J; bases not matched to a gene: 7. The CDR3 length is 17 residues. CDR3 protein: CAISESGSGGAGDTQYF. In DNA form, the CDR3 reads TGTGCCATCAGTGAGTCGGGTAGCGGGGGGGCCGGAGATACGCAGTATTTT.

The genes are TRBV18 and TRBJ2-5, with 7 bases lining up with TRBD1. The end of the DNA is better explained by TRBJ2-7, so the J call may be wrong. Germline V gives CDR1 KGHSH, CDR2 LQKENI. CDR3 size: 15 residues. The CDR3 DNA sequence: TGTGCCAGCTCACCACCGCCGACAGGGTACTACGAGCAGTACTTC. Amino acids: CASSPPPTGYYEQYF.

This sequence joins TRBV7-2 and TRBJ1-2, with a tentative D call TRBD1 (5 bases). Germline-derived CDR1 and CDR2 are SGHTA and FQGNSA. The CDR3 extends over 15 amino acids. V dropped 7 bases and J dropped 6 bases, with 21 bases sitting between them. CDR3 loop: CASIPGTSYTNGYTF. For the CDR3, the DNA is TGTGCCAGCATCCCTGGGACTTCCTATACCAATGGCTACACCTTC. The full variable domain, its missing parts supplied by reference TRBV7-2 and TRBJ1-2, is GAGVSQSPSNKVTEKGKDVELRCDPISGHTALYWYRQSLGQGLEFLIYFQGNSAPDKSGLPSDRFSAERTGGSVSTLTIQRTQQEDSAVYLCASIPGTSYTNGYTFGSGTRLTVV.

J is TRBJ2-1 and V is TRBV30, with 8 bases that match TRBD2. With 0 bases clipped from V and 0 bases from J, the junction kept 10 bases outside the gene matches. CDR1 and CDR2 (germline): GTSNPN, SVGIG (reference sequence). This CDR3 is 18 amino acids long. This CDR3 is CAWSVFSGDFSSYNEQFF. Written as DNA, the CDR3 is TGTGCCTGGAGTGTATTTAGCGGGGACTTTAGCTCCTACAATGAGCAGTTCTTC.

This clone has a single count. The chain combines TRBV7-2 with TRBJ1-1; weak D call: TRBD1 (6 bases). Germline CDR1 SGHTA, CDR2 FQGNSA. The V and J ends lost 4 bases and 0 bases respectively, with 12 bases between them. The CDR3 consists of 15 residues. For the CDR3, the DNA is TGTGCCAGCAGCTACGCGGGGGCAATGAACACTGAAGCTTTCTTT. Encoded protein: CASSYAGAMNTEAFF.

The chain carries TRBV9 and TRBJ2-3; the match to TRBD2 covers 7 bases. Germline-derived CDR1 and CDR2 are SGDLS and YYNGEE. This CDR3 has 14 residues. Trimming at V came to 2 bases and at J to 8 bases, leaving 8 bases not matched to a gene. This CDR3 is CASSVEPSGGTQYF. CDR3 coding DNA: TGTGCCAGCAGCGTGGAACCATCGGGGGGTACGCAGTATTTT.

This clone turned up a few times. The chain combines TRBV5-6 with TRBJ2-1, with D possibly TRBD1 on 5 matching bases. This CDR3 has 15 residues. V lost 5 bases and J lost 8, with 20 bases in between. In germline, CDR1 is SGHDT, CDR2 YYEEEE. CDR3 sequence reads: CASSGLSVGADEQFF. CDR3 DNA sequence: TGTGCCAGCAGTGGCCTCTCGGTTGGGGCAGATGAGCAGTTCTTC.

DNA for the CDR3: TGTGCCAGCAGCCGTCACCGGGACAGCCTCAATCAGCCCCAGCATTTT. This sequence encodes CASSRHRDSLNQPQHF. The chain carries TRBV5-8 and TRBJ1-5, with 7 bases that match TRBD1. The CDR3 is 16 residues long. CDR1 is SGHTS and CDR2 is YDEGEE in the germline V gene. Trimming removed 4 bases from V and 3 bases from J; junction bases left unmatched: 10.

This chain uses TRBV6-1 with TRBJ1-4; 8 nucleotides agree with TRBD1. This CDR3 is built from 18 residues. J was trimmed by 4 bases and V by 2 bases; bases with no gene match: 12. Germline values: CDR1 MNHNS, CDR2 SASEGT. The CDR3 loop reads CASSESPASGGGNEKLFF. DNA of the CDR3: TGTGCCAGCAGTGAATCCCCCGCTTCAGGGGGCGGTAATGAAAAACTGTTTTTT.

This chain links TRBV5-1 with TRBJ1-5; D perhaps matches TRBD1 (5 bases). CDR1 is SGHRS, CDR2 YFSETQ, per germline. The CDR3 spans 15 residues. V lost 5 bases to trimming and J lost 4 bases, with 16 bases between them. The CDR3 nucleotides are TGCGCCAGCAGTCCCGAAGGGGCCCCTAATCAGCCCCAGCATTTT. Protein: CASSPEGAPNQPQHF.

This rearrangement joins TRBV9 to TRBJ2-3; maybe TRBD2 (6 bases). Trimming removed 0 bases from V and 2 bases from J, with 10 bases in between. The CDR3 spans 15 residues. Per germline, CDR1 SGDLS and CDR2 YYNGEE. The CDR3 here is CASSVAGGNTDTQYF. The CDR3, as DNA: TGTGCCAGCAGCGTAGCCGGGGGTAACACAGATACGCAGTATTTT.

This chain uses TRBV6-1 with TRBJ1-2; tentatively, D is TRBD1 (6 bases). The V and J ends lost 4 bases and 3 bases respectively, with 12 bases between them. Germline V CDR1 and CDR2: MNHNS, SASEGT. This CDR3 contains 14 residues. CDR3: CASSAGDADYGYTF. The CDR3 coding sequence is TGTGCCAGCAGTGCAGGGGATGCGGACTATGGCTACACCTTC.

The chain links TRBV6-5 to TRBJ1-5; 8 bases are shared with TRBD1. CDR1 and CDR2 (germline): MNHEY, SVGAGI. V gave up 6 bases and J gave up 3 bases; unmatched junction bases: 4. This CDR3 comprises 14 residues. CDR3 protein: CASSRTGFNQPQHF. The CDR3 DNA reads TGTGCCAGCAGCCGGACAGGGTTCAATCAGCCCCAGCATTTT.

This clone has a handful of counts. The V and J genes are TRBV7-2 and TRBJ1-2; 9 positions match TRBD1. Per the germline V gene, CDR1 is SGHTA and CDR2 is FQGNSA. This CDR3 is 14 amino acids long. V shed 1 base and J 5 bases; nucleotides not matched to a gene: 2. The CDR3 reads CASSLGQGEYGYTF. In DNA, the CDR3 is TGTGCCAGCAGCTTAGGACAGGGGGAATATGGCTACACCTTC.

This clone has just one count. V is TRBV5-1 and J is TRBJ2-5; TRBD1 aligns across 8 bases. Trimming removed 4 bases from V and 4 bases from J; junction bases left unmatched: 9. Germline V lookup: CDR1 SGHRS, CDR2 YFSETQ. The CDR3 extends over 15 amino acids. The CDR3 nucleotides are TGCGCCAGCAGCGCCGGACAGGGTAGTGGAGAGACCCAGTACTTC. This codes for CASSAGQGSGETQYF.

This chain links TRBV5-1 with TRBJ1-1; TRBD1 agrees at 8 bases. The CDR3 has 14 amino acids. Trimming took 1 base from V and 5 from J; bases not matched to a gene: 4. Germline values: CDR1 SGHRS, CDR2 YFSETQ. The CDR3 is CASSLRQGATEAFF. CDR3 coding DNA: TGCGCCAGCAGCTTGCGGCAGGGGGCAACTGAAGCTTTCTTT.

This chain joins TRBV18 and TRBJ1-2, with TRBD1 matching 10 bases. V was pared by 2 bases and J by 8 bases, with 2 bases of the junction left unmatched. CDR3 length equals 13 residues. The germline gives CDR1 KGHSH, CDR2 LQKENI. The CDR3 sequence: CASSPGQGEGYTF. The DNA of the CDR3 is TGTGCCAGCTCACCAGGACAGGGGGAAGGCTACACCTTC. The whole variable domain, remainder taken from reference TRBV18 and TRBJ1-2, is NAGVMQNPRHLVRRRGQEARLRCSPMKGHSHVYWYRQLPEEGLKFMVYLQKENIIDESGMPKERFSAEFPKEGPSILRIQQVVRGDSAAYFCASSPGQGEGYTFGSGTRLTVV.

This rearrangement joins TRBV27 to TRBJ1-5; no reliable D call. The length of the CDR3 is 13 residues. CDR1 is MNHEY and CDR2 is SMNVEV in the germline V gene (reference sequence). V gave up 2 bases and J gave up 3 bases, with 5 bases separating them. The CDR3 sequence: CASSLRVNQPQHF. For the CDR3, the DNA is TGTGCCAGCAGTTTACGGGTCAATCAGCCCCAGCATTTT.

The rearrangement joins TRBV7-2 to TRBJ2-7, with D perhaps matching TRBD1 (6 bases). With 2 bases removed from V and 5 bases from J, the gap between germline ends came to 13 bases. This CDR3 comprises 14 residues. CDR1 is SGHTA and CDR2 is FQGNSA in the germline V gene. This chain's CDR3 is CASSLIGGADEQYF. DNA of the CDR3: TGTGCCAGCAGCTTAATAGGGGGTGCGGACGAGCAGTACTTC.

DNA for the CDR3: TGTGCCAGTAGTATAGACCGACGGGAGAACACTGAAGCTTTCTTT. The encoded protein is CASSIDRRENTEAFF. The chain links TRBV19 to TRBJ1-1; D gene ambiguous. Per germline, CDR1 LNHDA and CDR2 SQIVND (reference sequence). This CDR3 has 15 residues. Trimming cost V 0 bases and J 1 base, with 9 bases left between them.

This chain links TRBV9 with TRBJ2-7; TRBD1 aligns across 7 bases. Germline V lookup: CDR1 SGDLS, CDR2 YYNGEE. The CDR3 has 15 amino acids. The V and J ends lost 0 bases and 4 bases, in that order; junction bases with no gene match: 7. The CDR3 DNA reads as TGTGCCAGCAGCGTAGCAGGGACAGCGCTTTACGAGCAGTACTTC. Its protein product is CASSVAGTALYEQYF.

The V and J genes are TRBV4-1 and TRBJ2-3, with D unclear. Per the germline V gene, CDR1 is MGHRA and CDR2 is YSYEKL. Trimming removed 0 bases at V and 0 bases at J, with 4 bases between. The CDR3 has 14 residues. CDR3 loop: CASSQDGSTDTQYF. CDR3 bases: TGCGCCAGCAGCCAAGACGGTAGCACAGATACGCAGTATTTT.

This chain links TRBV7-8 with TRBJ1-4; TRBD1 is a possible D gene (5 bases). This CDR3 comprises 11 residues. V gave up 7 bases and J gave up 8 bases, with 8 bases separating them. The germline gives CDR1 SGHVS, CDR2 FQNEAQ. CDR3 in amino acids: CASKGVEKLFF. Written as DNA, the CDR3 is TGTGCCAGCAAAGGGGTGGAAAAACTGTTTTTT.

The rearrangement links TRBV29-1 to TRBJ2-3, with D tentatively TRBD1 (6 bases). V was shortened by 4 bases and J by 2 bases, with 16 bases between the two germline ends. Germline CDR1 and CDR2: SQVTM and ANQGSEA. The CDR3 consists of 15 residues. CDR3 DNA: TGCAGCGTTGCTTTTGCTAGGGGGAACACAGATACGCAGTATTTT. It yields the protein CSVAFARGNTDTQYF.

CDR3: CASSSGDRHPRYTEAFF. CDR3 nucleotide sequence: TGCGCCAGCAGCTCAGGGGACAGACACCCGAGGTACACTGAAGCTTTCTTT. This sequence joins TRBV5-1 and TRBJ1-1; 7 bases fit TRBD1. The CDR3 loop spans 17 amino acids. Germline CDR1 SGHRS, CDR2 YFSETQ. The junction had 14 bases not matched to a gene; V was cut back by 3 bases and J by 3 bases.